Shown below are 8 T cell receptor beta chains from a single sample sequenced in a study of cytomegalovirus exposure and HLA in healthy donors. The PCR ran on 60 Vbeta and 13 Jbeta primers. Clones were sequenced by immunoSEQ multiplex PCR, and TCRdb holds only the in-frame ones, with some missing. The data contain under 110,000 clones, about 70% of them singletons. The sequencing sample was made of PBMCs. Every receptor here comes from a boy younger than 18 in good health and CMV-seronegative.

This clone was counted between two and nine times. This chain joins TRBV18 and TRBJ2-7, with D perhaps matching TRBD1 (6 bases). The CDR3 is 15 residues long. Germline values: CDR1 KGHSH, CDR2 LQKENI. Trimming stripped 2 bases from V and 3 bases from J, with 14 bases between. CDR3 sequence (DNA): TGTGCCAGCTCACCAGACAGGTGGTTAAGCTACGAGCAGTACTTC. Amino acids: CASSPDRWLSYEQYF.

This chain joins TRBV11-2 and TRBJ2-5, with 10 nucleotides matching TRBD1. From germline, CDR1 is SGHAT and CDR2 FQNNGV. This CDR3 region has 16 residues. After removal of 5 bases from V and 5 bases from J, the junction contained 11 bases not matched to a gene. The CDR3 reads CASSSPGQGREETQYF. CDR3 coding DNA: TGTGCCAGCAGCAGTCCGGGACAGGGGCGGGAGGAGACCCAGTACTTC.

The sample holds a few counts of this clone. The CDR3 DNA sequence: TGTGCCTGGAGTGGAGAGACTAGCTCCTACAATGAGCAGTTCTTC. This gives the protein CAWSGETSSYNEQFF. This chain links TRBV30 with TRBJ2-1; D perhaps matches TRBD2 (6 bases). The CDR3 loop spans 15 amino acids. V was pared by 1 base and J by 0 bases, with 10 bases between. Germline values: CDR1 GTSNPN, CDR2 SVGIG (reference sequence).

The V and J genes are TRBV5-1 and TRBJ1-2; D may be TRBD1 (5 bases). Trimming left V 0 bases short and J 1 base short, with 16 bases between. The CDR3 is made up of 17 amino acids. The germline gives CDR1 SGHRS, CDR2 YFSETQ. The CDR3 loop reads CASSLGGTITLNYGYTF. CDR3 in DNA: TGCGCCAGCAGCTTGGGGGGGACTATAACACTTAACTATGGCTACACCTTC.

The chain combines TRBV28 with TRBJ2-6; TRBD1 matches 8 bases. The CDR3 contains 16 residues. V trimming: 10 bases; J trimming: 0 bases; junction bases outside the gene matches: 8. Germline loops: CDR1 MDHEN, CDR2 SYDVKM. In DNA form, the CDR3 reads TGTGCCACCCAGACAGGGGCCTACTCTGGGGCCAACGTCCTGACTTTC. Its translation is CATQTGAYSGANVLTF. Full variable domain (rest looked up from reference TRBV28 and TRBJ2-6): DVKVTQSSRYLVKRTGEKVFLECVQDMDHENMFWYRQDPGLGLRLIYFSYDVKMKEKGDIPEGYSVSREKKERFSLILESASTNQTSMYLCATQTGAYSGANVLTFGAGSRLTVL.

This clone was seen a handful of times. This chain connects TRBV28 to TRBJ1-5; tentatively, D is TRBD1 (5 bases). CDR1 and CDR2 (germline): MDHEN, SYDVKM. The V gene lost 6 bases and the J gene lost 2 bases, with 14 bases spanning the gap. This CDR3 region has 15 residues. The CDR3 loop reads CASSPAGPGNQPQHF. Here the CDR3 DNA reads TGTGCCAGCAGCCCCGCGGGGCCGGGCAATCAGCCCCAGCATTTT.

In its sample, this clone was seen a few times. The genes are TRBV30 and TRBJ2-7; TRBD1 matches 11 bases. Germline-derived CDR1 and CDR2 are GTSNPN and SVGIG (reference sequence). This CDR3 has 14 residues. After removal of 4 bases from V and 6 bases from J, the junction contained 8 bases not matched to a gene. This CDR3 is CAWTPGQGVGEQYF. The DNA of the CDR3 is TGTGCCTGGACACCGGGACAGGGGGTTGGCGAGCAGTACTTC.

The chain carries TRBV5-1 and TRBJ2-1, with D tentatively TRBD1 (6 bases). V lost 0 bases, J lost 0 bases, and 7 bases lay in between. Looked up from germline, CDR1 is SGHRS and CDR2 is YFSETQ. The CDR3 spans 15 residues. The CDR3 loop reads CASSLEGGSYNEQFF. The CDR3 DNA reads as TGCGCCAGCAGCTTGGAAGGGGGCTCCTACAATGAGCAGTTCTTC.